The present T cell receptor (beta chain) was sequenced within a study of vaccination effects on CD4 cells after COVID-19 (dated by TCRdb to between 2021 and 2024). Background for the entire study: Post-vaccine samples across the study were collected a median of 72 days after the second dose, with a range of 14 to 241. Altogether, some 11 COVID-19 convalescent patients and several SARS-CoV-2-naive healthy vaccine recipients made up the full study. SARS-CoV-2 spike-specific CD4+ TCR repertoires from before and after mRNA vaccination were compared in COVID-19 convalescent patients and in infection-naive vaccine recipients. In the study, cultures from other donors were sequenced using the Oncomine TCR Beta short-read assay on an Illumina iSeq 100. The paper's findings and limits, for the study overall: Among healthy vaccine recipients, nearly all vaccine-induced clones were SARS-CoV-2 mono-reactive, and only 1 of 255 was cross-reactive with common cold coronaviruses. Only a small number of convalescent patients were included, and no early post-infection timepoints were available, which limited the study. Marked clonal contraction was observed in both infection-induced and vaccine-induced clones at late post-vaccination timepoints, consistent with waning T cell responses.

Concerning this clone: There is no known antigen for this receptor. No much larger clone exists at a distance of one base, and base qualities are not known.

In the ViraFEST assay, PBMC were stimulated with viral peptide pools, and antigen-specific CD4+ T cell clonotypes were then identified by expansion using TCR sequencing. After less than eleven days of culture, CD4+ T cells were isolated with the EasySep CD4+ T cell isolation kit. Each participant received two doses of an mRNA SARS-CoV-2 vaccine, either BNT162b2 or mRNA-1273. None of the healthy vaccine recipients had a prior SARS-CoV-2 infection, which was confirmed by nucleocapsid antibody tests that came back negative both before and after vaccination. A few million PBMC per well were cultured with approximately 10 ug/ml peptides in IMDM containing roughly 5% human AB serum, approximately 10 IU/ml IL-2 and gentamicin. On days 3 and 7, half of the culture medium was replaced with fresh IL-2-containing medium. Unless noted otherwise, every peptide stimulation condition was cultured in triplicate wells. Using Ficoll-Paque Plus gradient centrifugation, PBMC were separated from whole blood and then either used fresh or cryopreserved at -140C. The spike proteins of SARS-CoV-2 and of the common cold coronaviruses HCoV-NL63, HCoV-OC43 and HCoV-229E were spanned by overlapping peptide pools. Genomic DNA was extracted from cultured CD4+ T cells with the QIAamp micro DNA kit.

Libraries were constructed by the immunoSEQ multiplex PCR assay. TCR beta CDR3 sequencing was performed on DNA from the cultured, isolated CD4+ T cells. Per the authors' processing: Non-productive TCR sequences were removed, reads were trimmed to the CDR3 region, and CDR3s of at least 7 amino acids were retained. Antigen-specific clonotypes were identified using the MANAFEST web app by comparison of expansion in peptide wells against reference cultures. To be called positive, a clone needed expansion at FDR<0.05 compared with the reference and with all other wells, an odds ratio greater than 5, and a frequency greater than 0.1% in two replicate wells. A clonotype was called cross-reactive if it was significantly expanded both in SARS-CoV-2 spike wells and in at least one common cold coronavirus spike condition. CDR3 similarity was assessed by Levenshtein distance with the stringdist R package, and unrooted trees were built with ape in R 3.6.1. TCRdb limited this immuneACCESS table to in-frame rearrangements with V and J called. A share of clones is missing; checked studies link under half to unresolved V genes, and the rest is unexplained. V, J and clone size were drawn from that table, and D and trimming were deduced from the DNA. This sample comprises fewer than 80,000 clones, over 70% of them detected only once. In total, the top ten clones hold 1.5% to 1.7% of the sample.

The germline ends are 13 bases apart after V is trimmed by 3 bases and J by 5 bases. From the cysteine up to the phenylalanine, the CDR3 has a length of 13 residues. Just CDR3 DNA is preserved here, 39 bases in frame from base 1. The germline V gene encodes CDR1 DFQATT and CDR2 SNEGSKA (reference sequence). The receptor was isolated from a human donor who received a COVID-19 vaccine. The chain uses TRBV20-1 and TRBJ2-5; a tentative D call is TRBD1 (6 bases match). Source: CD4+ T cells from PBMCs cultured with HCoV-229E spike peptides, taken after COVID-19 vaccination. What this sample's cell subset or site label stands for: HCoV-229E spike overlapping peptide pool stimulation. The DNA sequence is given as TGCAGTGCTAGTAGACAGGTAGACGAGACCCAGTACTTC. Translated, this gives CSASRQVDETQYF.